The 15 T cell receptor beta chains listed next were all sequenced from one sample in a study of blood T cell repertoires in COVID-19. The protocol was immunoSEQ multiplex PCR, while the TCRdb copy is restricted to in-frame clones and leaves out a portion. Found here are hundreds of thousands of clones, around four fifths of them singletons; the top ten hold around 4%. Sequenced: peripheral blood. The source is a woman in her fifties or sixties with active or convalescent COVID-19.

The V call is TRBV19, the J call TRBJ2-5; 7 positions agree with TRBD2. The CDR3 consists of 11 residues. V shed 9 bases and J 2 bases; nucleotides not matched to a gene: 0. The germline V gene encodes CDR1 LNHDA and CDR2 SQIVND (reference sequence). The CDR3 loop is CASGRQETQYF. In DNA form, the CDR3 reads TGTGCCAGCGGGAGGCAAGAGACCCAGTACTTC.

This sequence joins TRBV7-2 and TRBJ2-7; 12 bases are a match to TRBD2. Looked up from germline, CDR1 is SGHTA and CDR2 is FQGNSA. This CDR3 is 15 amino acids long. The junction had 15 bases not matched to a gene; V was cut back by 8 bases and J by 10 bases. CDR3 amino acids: CASSLEGLAGFFQYF. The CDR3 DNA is TGTGCCAGCTCCCTGGAGGGACTAGCGGGCTTTTTCCAGTACTTC.

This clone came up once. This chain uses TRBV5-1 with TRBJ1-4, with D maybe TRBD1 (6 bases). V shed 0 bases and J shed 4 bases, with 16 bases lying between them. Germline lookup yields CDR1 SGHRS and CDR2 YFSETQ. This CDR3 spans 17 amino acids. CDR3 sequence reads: CASSLEGWGRSNEKLFF. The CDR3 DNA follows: TGCGCCAGCAGCTTGGAGGGGTGGGGGCGCAGTAATGAAAAACTGTTTTTT. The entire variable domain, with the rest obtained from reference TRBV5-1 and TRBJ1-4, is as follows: KAGVTQTPRYLIKTRGQQVTLSCSPISGHRSVSWYQQTPGQGLQFLFEYFSETQRNKGNFPGRFSGRQFSNSRSEMNVSTLELGDSALYLCASSLEGWGRSNEKLFFGSGTQLSVL.

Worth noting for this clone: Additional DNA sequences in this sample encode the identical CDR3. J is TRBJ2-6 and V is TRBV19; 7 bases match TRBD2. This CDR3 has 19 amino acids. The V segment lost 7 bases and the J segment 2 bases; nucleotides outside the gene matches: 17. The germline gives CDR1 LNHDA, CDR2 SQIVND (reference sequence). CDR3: CASTPLGPSAGAGANVLTF. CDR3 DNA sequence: TGTGCCAGTACCCCCCTCGGCCCCAGCGCGGGGGCTGGGGCCAACGTCCTGACTTTC.

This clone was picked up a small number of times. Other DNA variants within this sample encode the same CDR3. The CDR3 nucleotides read TGTGCCAGTAGTAATCTGGGAGTCAATCAGCCCCAGCATTTT. This sequence encodes CASSNLGVNQPQHF. The chain has TRBV19 and TRBJ1-5, with unresolved D. Germline V gene lookup returns CDR1 LNHDA and CDR2 SQIVND (reference sequence). V was pared by 4 bases and J by 3 bases, with 10 bases between. The CDR3 length is 14 residues.

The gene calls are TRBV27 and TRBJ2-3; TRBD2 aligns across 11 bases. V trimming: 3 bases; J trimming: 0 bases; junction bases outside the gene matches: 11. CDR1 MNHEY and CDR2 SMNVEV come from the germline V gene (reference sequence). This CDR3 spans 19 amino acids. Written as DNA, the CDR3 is TGTGCCAGCAGTTTGAATGGAATAGCGGGAGGGTTTAGCACAGATACGCAGTATTTT. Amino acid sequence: CASSLNGIAGGFSTDTQYF.

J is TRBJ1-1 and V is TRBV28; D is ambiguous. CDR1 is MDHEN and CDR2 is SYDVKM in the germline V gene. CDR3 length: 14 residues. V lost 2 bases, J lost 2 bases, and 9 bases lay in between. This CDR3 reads CASSLGLPNTEAFF. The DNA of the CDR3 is TGTGCCAGCAGTTTAGGGCTTCCTAACACTGAAGCTTTCTTT.

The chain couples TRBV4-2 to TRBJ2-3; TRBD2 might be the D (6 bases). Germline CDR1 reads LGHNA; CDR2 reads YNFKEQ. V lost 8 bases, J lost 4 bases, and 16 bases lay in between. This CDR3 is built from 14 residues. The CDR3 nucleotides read TGTGCCAGCTCTAGGGACTTCGGGGCAGATACGCAGTATTTT. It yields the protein CASSRDFGADTQYF.

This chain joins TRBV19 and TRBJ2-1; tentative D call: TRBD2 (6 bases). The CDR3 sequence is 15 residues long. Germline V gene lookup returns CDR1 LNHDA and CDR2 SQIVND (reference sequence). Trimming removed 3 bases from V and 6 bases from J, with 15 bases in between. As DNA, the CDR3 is TGTGCCAGTAGTATTGCAATGACTAGGGGCAATGAGCAGTTCTTC. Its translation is CASSIAMTRGNEQFF. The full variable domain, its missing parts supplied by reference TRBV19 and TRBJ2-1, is DGGITQSPKYLFRKEGQNVTLSCEQNLNHDAMYWYRQDPGQGLRLIYYSQIVNDFQKGDIAEGYSVSREKKESFPLTVTSAQKNPTAFYLCASSIAMTRGNEQFFGPGTRLTVL.

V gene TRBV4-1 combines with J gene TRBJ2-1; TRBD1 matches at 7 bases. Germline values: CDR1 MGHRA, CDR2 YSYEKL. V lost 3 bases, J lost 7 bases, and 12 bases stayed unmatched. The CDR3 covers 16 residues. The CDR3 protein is CASSHDPGGIRNEQFF. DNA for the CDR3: TGCGCCAGCAGCCACGACCCAGGGGGTATTCGGAATGAGCAGTTCTTC.

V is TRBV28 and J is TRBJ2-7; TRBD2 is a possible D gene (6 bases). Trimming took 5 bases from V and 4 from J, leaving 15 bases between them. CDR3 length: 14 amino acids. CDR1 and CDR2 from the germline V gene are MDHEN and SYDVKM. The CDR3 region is CASSKLAGRYEQYF. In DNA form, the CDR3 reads TGTGCCAGCAGTAAACTGGCGGGAAGGTACGAGCAGTACTTC.

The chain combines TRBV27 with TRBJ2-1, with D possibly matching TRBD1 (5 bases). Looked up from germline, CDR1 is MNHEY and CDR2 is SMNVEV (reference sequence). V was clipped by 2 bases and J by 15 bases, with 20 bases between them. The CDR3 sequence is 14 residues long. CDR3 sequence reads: CASSLTGRVRSLFF. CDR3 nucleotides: TGTGCCAGCAGTTTAACGGGCAGGGTTCGGAGTCTGTTCTTC.

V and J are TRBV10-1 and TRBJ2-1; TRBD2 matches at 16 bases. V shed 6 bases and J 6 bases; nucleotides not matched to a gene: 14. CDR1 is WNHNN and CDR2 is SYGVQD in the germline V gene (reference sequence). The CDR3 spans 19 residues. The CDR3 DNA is TGCGCCAGCAGCCCGGGACTAGCGGGAGGGCCCAAAAAGCGCAATGAGCAGTTCTTC. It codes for CASSPGLAGGPKKRNEQFF.

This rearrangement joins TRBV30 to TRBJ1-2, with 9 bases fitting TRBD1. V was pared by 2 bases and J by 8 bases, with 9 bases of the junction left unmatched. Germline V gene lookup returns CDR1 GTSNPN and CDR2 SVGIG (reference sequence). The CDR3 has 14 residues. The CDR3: CAWSSKGQGFGYTF. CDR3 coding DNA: TGTGCCTGGAGTTCTAAGGGACAGGGATTCGGCTACACCTTC.

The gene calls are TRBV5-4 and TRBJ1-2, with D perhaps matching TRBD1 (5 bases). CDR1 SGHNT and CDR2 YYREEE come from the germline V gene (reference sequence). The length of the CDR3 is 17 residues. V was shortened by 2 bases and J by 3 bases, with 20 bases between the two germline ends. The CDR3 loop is CASSLSGGWARHYGYTF. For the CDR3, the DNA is TGTGCCAGCAGCTTATCGGGGGGGTGGGCCAGACACTATGGCTACACCTTC.